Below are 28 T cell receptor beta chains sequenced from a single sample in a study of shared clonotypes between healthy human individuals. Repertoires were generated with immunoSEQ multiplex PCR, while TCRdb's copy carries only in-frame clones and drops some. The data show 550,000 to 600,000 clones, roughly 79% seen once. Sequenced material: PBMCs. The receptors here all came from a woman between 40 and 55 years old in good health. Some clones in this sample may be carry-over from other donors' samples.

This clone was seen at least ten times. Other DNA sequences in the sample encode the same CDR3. In DNA form, the CDR3 reads TGTGCCAGCAGCTTAGACAATCAGCCCCAGCATTTT. Translated: CASSLDNQPQHF. This rearrangement joins TRBV7-9 to TRBJ1-5; no clear D gene. CDR1 is SEHNR and CDR2 is FQNEAQ in the germline V gene (reference sequence). With 1 base removed from V and 3 bases from J, the gap between germline ends came to 1 base. This CDR3 has 12 residues.

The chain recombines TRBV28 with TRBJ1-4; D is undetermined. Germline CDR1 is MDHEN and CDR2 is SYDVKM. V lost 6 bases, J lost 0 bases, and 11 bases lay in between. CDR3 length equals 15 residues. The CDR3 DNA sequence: TGTGCCAGCAGCCCGGCCGGGACAACTAATGAAAAACTGTTTTTT. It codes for CASSPAGTTNEKLFF.

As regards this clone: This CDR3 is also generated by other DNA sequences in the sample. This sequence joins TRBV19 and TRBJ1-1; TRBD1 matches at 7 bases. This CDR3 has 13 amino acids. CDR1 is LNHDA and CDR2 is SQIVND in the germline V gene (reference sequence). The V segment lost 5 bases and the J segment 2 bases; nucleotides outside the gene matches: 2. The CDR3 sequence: CASSRQGNTEAFF. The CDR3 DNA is TGTGCCAGTAGTCGACAGGGCAACACTGAAGCTTTCTTT.

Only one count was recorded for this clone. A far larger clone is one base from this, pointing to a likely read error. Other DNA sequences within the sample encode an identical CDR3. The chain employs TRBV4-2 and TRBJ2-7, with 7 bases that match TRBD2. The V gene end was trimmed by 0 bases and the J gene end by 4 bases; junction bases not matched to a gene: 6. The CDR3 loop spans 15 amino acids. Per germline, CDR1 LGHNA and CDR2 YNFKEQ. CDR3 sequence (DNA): TGTGCCAGCAGCCAAGAGGGTAGCGGGCCTTACGAGCAGTACTTC. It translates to CASSQEGSGPYEQYF.

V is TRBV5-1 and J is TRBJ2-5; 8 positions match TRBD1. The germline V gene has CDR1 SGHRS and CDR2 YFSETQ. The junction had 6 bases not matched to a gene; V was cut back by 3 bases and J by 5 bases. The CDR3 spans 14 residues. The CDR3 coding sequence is TGCGCCAGCAGCTCCGGACAGGGTGGGGAGACCCAGTACTTC. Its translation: CASSSGQGGETQYF.

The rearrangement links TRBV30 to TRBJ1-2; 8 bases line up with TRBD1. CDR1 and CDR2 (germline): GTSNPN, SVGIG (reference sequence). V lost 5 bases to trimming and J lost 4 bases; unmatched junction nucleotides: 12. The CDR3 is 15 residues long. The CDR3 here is CAWDLGQGLFYGYTF. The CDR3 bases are TGTGCCTGGGACCTAGGACAGGGTTTATTCTATGGCTACACCTTC.

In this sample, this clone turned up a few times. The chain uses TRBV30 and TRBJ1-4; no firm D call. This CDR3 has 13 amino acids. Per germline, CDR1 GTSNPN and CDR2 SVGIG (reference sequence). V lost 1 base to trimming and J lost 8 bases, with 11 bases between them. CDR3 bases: TGTGCCTGGAGTGCCGCGGGTTACGAAAAACTGTTTTTT. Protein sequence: CAWSAAGYEKLFF.

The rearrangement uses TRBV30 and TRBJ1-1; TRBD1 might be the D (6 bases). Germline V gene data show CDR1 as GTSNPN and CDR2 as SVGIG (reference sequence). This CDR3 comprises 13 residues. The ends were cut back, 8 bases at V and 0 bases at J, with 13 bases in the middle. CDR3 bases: TGTGCCCAGTCCGGACAGTTGAACACTGAAGCTTTCTTT. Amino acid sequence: CAQSGQLNTEAFF.

The CDR3 is CASSSVRWGRDEEEETQYF. The CDR3 region has the DNA TGCGCCAGCAGCTCCGTCCGATGGGGACGGGATGAGGAGGAAGAGACCCAGTACTTC. This sequence joins TRBV5-1 and TRBJ2-5; possibly TRBD1 or TRBD2 for D (5 bases each). Germline V gene sequence: CDR1 SGHRS, CDR2 YFSETQ. Trimming stripped 3 bases from V and 3 bases from J, with 27 bases between. CDR3 length: 19 amino acids.

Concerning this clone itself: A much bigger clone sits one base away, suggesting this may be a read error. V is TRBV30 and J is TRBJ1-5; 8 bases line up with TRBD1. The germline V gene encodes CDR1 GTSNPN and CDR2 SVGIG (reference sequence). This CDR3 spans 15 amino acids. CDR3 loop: CAWSVRAGGNQPRHF. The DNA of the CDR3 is TGTGCCTGGAGTGTACGGGCAGGGGGCAATCAGCCCCGGCATTTT. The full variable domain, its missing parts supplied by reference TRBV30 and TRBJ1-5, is SQTIHQWPATLVQPVGSPLSLECTVEGTSNPNLYWYRQAAGRGLQLLFYSVGIGQISSEVPQNLSASRPQDRQFILSSKKLLLSDSGFYLCAWSVRAGGNQPRHFGDGTRLSIL.

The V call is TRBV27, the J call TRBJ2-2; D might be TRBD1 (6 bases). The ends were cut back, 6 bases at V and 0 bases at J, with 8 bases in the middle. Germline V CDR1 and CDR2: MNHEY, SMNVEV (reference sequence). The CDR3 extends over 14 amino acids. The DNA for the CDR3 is TGTGCCAGCAGGAAGGGGGCGAACACCGGGGAGCTGTTTTTT. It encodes CASRKGANTGELFF.

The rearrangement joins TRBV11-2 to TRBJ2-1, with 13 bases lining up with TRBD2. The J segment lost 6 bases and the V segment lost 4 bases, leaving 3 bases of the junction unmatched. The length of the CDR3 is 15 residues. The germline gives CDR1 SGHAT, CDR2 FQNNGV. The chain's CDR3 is CASSSGLAGANEQFF. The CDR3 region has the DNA TGTGCCAGCAGCTCCGGACTAGCGGGAGCCAATGAGCAGTTCTTC.

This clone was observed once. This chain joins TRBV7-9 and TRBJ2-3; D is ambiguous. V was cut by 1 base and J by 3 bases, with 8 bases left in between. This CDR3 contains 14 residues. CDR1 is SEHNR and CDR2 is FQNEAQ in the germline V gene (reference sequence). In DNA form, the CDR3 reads TGTGCCAGCAGCTTAGTCTGGGATACAGATACGCAGTATTTT. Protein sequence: CASSLVWDTDTQYF.

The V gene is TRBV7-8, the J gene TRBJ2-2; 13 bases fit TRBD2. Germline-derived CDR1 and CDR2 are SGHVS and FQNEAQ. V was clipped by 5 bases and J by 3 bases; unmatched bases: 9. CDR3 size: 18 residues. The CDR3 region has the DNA TGTGCCAGCAGCCGAATACGGACTAGCGGGAGTCACACCGGGGAGCTGTTTTTT. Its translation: CASSRIRTSGSHTGELFF.

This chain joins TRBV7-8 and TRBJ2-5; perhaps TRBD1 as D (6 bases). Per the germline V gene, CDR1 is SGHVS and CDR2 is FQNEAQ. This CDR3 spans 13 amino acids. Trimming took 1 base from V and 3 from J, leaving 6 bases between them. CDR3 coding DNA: TGTGCCAGCAGCTTAGACAGGGAAGAGACCCAGTACTTC. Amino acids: CASSLDREETQYF.

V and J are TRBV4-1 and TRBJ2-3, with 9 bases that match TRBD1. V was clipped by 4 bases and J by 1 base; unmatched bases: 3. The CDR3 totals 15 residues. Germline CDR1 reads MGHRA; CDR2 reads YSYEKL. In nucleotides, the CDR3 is TGCGCCAGCAGCCTCTGGACAGGGGGCACAGATACGCAGTATTTT. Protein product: CASSLWTGGTDTQYF.

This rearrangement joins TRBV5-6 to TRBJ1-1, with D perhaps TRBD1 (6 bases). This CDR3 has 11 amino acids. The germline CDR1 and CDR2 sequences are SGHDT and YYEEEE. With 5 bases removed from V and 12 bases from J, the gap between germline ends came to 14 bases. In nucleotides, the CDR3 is TGTGCCAGCAGTTCAACAGGGAGACCTTTCTTT. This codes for CASSSTGRPFF.

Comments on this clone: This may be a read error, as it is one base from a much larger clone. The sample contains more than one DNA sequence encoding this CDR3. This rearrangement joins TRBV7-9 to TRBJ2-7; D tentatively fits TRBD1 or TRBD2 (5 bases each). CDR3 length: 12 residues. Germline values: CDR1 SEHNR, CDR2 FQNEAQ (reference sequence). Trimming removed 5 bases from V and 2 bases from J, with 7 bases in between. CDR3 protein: CASSPGPYEQYF. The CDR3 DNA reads TGTGCCAGCAGCCCGGGGCCCTACGAGCAGTACTTC.

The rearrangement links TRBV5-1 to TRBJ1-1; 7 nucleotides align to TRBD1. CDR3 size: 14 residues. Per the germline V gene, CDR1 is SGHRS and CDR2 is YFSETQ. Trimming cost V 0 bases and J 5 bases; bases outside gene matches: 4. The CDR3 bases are TGCGCCAGCAGCTTGGTCAGGGGGATTACTGAAGCTTTCTTT. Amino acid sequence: CASSLVRGITEAFF.

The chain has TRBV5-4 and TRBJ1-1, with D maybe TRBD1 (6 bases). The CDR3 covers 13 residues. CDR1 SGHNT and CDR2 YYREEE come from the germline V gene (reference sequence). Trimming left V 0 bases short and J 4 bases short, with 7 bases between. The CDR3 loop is CASSLEGVTEAFF. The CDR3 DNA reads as TGTGCCAGCAGCTTGGAGGGGGTCACTGAAGCTTTCTTT.

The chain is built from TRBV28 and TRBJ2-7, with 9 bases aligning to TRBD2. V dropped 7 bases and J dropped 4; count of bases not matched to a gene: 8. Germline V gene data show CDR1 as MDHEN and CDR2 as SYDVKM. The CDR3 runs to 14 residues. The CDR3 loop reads CASNIAGARYEQYF. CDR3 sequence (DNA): TGTGCCAGCAACATAGCGGGAGCTAGGTACGAGCAGTACTTC. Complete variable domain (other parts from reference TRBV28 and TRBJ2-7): DVKVTQSSRYLVKRTGEKVFLECVQDMDHENMFWYRQDPGLGLRLIYFSYDVKMKEKGDIPEGYSVSREKKERFSLILESASTNQTSMYLCASNIAGARYEQYFGPGTRLTVT.

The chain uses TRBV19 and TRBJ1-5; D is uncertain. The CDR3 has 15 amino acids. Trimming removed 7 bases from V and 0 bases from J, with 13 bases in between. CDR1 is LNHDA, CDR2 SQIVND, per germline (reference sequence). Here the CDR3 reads CASKAPIYSNQPQHF. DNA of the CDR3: TGTGCCAGTAAGGCCCCCATTTATAGCAATCAGCCCCAGCATTTT.

This chain's CDR3 is CASSMIDLEPYGYTF. In nucleotides, the CDR3 is TGTGCCAGTAGTATGATCGACCTCGAACCCTATGGCTACACCTTC. The rearrangement uses TRBV19 and TRBJ1-2; D gene unclear. CDR1 is LNHDA and CDR2 is SQIVND in the germline V gene (reference sequence). The CDR3 sequence is 15 residues long. V lost 3 bases, J lost 4 bases, and 15 bases lay in between.

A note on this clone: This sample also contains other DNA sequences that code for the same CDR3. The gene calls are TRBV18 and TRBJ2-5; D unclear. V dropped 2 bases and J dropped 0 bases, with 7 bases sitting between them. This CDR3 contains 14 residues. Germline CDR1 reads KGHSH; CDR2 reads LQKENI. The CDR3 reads CASSPSTHQETQYF. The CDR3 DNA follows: TGTGCCAGCTCACCATCGACCCACCAAGAGACCCAGTACTTC.

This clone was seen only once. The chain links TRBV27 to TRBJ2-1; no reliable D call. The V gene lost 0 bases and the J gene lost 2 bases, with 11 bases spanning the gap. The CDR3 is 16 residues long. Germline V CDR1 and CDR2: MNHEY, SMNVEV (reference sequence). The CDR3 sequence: CASSLSNNPAYNEQFF. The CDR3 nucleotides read TGTGCCAGCAGTTTATCGAATAATCCCGCCTACAATGAGCAGTTCTTC.

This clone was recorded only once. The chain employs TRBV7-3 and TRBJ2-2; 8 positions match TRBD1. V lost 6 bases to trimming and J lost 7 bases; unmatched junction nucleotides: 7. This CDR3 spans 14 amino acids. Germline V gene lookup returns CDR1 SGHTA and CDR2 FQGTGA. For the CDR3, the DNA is TGTGCCAGCAGTCAGGACAGGGTCGTCGGGGAGCTGTTTTTT. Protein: CASSQDRVVGELFF.

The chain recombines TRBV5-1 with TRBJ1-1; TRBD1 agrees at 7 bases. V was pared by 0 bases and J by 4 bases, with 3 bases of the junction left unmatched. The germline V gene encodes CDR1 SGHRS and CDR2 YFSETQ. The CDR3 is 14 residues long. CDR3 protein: CASSLGGGSTEAFF. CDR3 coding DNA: TGCGCCAGCAGCTTGGGAGGGGGCAGCACTGAAGCTTTCTTT.

The CDR3 DNA reads TGTGCCAGCAGCTTAGATCTCACCATTCAGTACTTC. Amino acids: CASSLDLTIQYF. The V gene is TRBV11-2, the J gene TRBJ2-5; D gene ambiguous. Near its end, the DNA agrees better with TRBJ2-4, so the J call may be wrong. CDR1 and CDR2 from the germline V gene are SGHAT and FQNNGV. The CDR3 covers 12 residues.